A single sample gave rise to the 7 T cell receptor beta chains below, sequenced in a study of T-cell memory formation after mild COVID-19. In TCRdb, the 5' RACE reads were re-called with MiXCR into one record per CDR3 protein. The sample lists about 110,000 distinct CDR3 sequences; more than 15% were seen once. Sequencing was performed on PBMCs or a T cell subset sorted from them (not recorded which). The origin of the receptors is an adult woman who had mild COVID-19 (a few samples of this study predate the infection). Cell type and time point are not known.

This clonotype was seen more than once but under ten times. This chain links TRBV12-3 or TRBV12-4 with TRBJ1-6; 9 positions match TRBD1. The ends lost 2 bases at V and 8 bases at J; junction bases unmatched: 10. This CDR3 comprises 17 residues. The CDR3 sequence is CASSLMVLDRGYSPLHF. CDR3 nucleotides: TGTGCCAGCAGTTTAATGGTTCTGGACAGGGGCTATTCACCCCTCCACTTT.

This chain connects TRBV5-1 to TRBJ2-1, with 8 bases fitting TRBD1. J gave up 10 bases and V 5 bases, and 11 bases lay outside the gene matches. Germline V gene data show CDR1 as SGHRS and CDR2 as YFSETQ. The CDR3 consists of 14 residues. CDR3 DNA sequence: TGCGCCAGCAGACCGGGACAGGCCGCGGGGGAGCAGTTCTTC. Translation gives CASRPGQAAGEQFF.

This clonotype was detected a few times. V gene TRBV19 combines with J gene TRBJ1-1; D is ambiguous. CDR3 size: 10 residues. Trimming took 5 bases from V and 10 from J, leaving 8 bases between them. Germline CDR1 reads LNHDA; CDR2 reads SQIVND (reference sequence). The CDR3 sequence: CASSGEGAFF. CDR3 DNA sequence: TGTGCCAGTAGTGGGGAAGGAGCTTTCTTT.

The chain couples TRBV9 to TRBJ2-1, with D uncertain. Trimming stripped 1 base from V and 7 bases from J, with 6 bases between. There are 12 residues in the CDR3. CDR1 is SGDLS, CDR2 YYNGEE, per germline. The CDR3 reads CASSVSTNEQFF. In nucleotides, the CDR3 is TGTGCCAGCAGCGTAAGTACGAATGAGCAGTTCTTC.

The CDR3 sequence is CASSGDRKVDGYTF. The CDR3, as DNA: TGTGCCAGCAGCGGAGACAGGAAAGTCGATGGCTACACCTTC. The chain links TRBV7-9 to TRBJ1-2; D may be TRBD1 (6 bases). The V gene lost 5 bases and the J gene lost 6 bases, with 16 bases spanning the gap. Germline CDR1 reads SEHNR; CDR2 reads FQNEAQ (reference sequence). CDR3 length: 14 residues.

In DNA form, the CDR3 reads TGCGCCAGCAGCCAAGAGTTTAGAGCGAATGAGCAGTTCTTC. Its translation is CASSQEFRANEQFF. The chain recombines TRBV4-3 with TRBJ2-1; D is undetermined. Trimming shortened V by 0 bases and J by 7 bases, and 10 bases separated the two germline ends. The CDR3 length is 14 residues. Germline values: CDR1 LGHNA, CDR2 YSLEER.

The V call is TRBV13, the J call TRBJ2-1; a weak D match, TRBD2 (6 bases). Germline CDR1 is PRHDT and CDR2 is FYEKMQ (reference sequence). Trimming pared 3 bases from V and 4 bases from J, leaving 10 bases between. The CDR3 loop spans 14 amino acids. CDR3 coding DNA: TGTGCCAGCAGCTTGTTAGCGGATTACAATGAGCAGTTCTTC. Protein sequence: CASSLLADYNEQFF.